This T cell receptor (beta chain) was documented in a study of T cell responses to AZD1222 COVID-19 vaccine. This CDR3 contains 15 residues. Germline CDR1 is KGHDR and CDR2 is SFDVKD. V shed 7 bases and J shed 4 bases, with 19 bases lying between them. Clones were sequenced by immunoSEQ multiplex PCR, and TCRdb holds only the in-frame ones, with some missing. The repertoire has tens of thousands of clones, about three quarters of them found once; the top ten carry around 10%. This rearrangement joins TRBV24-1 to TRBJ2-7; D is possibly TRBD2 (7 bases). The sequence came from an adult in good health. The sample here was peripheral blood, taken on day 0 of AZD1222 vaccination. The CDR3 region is CATSGGGALIYEQYF. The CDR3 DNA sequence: TGTGCCACCAGCGGTGGGGGGGCCCTTATATACGAGCAGTACTTC.